Each of the 3 T cell receptor beta chains below was sequenced from the same sample in a study of post-analysis software for immune sequencing data. Whole-study findings and limits: Several TRBV segments (TRBV5-6, TRBV5-1 and TRBV20-1 among them) occurred more frequently in patients than in controls.

No antigen has been assigned to these receptors. Sequencing libraries made from TCR beta cDNA carried unique molecular identifiers. TCRdb re-analysed the PCR reads in MiXCR, keeping a single row per CDR3 protein. The sample yields about 430,000 distinct CDR3 sequences, 39% seen once. The specimen was blood. These receptors were taken from a girl aged 2-10 years with multiple sclerosis.

The chain carries TRBV5-1 and TRBJ1-2; TRBD1 aligns across 12 bases. V was pared by 0 bases and J by 9 bases, with 9 bases of the junction left unmatched. CDR3 length: 16 amino acids. CDR1 and CDR2 from the germline V gene are SGHRS and YFSETQ. The CDR3 protein is CASSLATGTGGARYTF. The CDR3 coding sequence is TGCGCCAGCAGCTTGGCTACCGGGACAGGGGGCGCGCGCTACACCTTC.

This clonotype was picked up a small number of times. This chain connects TRBV7-9 to TRBJ2-7, with D perhaps TRBD2 (5 bases). Between the trimmed V and J ends, which lost 0 bases and 10 bases, there was a span of 10 bases. This CDR3 is built from 12 residues. Germline V gives CDR1 SEHNR, CDR2 FQNEAQ (reference sequence). The CDR3 bases are TGTGCCAGCAGCTTAGCGGGAGCTATCCAGTACTTC. Residues: CASSLAGAIQYF.

This clonotype appeared a few times. The gene calls are TRBV30 and TRBJ2-4, with TRBD1 matching 8 bases. Germline assignment: CDR1 GTSNPN and CDR2 SVGIG (reference sequence). J gave up 0 bases and V 0 bases, and 4 bases lay outside the gene matches. The CDR3 consists of 16 residues. The CDR3 spells CAWSVRTGLAKNIQYF. The CDR3 DNA follows: TGTGCCTGGAGTGTCAGGACAGGGTTAGCCAAAAACATTCAGTACTTC.